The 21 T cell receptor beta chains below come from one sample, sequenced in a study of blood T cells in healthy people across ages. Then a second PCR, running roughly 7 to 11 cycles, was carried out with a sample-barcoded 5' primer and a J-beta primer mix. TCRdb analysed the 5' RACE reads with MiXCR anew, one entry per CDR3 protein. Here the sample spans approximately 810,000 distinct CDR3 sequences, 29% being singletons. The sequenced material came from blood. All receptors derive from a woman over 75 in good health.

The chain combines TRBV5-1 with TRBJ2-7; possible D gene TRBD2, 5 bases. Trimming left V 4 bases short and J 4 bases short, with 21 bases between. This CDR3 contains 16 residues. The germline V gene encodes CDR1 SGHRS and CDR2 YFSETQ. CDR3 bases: TGCGCCAGCAGCGGAGGAAGCGCCGTAAATGGATACGAGCAGTACTTC. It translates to CASSGGSAVNGYEQYF.

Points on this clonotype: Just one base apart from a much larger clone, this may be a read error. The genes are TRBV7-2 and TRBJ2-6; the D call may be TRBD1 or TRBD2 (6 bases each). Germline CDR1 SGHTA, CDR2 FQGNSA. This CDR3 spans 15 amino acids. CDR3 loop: CASSPSGAGANVRTF. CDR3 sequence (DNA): TGTGCCAGCAGCCCCTCGGGGGCCGGGGCCAACGTCCGGACTTTC.

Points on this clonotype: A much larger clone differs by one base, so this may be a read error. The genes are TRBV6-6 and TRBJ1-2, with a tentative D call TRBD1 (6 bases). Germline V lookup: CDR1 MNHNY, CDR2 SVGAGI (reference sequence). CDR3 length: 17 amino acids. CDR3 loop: CASSLRHRAALNYGYNF. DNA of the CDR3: TGTGCCAGCAGTCTCCGTCACAGGGCTGCGCTGAACTATGGCTACAACTTC.

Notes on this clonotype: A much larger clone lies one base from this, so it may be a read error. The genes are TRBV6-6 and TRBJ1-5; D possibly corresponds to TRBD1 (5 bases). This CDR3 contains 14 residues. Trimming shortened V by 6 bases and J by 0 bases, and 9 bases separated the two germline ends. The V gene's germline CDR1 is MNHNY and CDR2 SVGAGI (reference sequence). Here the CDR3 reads CASSMTVSNQPQHF. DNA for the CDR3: TGTGCCAGCAGCATGACAGTTAGCAATCAGCCCCAGCATTTT.

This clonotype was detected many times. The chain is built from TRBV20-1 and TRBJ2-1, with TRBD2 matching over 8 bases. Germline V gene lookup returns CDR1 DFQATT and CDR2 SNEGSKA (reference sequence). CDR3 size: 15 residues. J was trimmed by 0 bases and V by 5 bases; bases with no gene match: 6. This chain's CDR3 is CSALSGGSSYNEQFF. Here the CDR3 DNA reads TGCAGTGCTCTGAGCGGGGGCAGCTCCTACAATGAGCAGTTCTTC.

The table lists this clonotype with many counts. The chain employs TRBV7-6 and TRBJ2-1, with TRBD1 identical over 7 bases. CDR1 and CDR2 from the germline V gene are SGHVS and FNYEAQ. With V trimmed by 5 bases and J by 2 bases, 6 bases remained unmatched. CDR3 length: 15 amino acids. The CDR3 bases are TGTGCCAGCAGCCACGGGGACAGACCCTACAATGAGCAGTTCTTC. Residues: CASSHGDRPYNEQFF.

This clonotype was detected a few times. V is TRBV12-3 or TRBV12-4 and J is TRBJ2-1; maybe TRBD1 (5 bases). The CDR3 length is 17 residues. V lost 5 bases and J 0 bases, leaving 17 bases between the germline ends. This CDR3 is CASSLRQRYSSYNEQFF. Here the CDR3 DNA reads TGTGCCAGCAGTCTTCGACAGCGATATAGCTCCTACAATGAGCAGTTCTTC.

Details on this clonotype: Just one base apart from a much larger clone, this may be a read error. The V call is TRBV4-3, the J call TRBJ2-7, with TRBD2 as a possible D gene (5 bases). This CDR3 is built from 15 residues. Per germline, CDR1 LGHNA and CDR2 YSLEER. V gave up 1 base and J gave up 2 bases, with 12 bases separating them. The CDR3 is CASSQGTAEAYEQYF. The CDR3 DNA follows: TGCGCCAGCAGCCAAGGAACAGCGGAAGCCTACGAGCAGTACTTC.

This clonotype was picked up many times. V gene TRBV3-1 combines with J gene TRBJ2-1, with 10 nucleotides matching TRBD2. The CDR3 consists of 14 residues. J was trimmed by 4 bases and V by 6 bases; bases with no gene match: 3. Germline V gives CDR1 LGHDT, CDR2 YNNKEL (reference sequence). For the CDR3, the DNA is TGTGCCAGCAGATCTAGCGGGGGATACAATGAGCAGTTCTTC. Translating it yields CASRSSGGYNEQFF.

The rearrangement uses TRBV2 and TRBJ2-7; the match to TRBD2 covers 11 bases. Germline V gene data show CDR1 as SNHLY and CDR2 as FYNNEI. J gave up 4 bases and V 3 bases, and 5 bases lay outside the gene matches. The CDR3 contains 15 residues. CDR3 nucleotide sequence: TGTGCCAGCAGTGAGACTAGCGGGAAAGTATACGAGCAGTACTTC. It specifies CASSETSGKVYEQYF.

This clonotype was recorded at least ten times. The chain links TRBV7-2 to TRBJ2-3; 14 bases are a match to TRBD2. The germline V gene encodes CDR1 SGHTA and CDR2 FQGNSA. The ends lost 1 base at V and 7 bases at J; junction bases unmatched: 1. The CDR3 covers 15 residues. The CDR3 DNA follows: TGTGCCAGCAGCTTAGGACTAGCGGGGGGGAATACGCAGTATTTT. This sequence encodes CASSLGLAGGNTQYF. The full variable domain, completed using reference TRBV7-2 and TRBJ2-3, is GAGVSQSPSNKVTEKGKDVELRCDPISGHTALYWYRQSLGQGLEFLIYFQGNSAPDKSGLPSDRFSAERTGGSVSTLTIQRTQQEDSAVYLCASSLGLAGGNTQYFGPGTRLTVL.

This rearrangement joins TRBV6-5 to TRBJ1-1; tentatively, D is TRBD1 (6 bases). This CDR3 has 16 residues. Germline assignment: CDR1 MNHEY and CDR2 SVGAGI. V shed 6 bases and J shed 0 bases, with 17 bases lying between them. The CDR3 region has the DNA TGTGCCAGCAGCCTTTTACGTACAGGGCTGAACACTGAAGCTTTCTTT. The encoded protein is CASSLLRTGLNTEAFF.

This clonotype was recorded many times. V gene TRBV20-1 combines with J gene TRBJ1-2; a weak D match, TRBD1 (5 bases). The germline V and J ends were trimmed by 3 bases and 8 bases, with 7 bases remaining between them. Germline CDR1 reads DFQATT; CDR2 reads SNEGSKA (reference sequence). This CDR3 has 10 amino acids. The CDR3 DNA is TGCAGTGCTAGCAGGGAGGGCTACACCTTC. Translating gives CSASREGYTF.

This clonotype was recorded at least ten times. CDR3 bases: TGCGCCAGCAGAGAAGGAGGAGAGACCCAGTACTTC. Protein sequence: CASREGGETQYF. The chain employs TRBV5-1 and TRBJ2-5; D possibly corresponds to TRBD2 (5 bases). Trimming left V 5 bases short and J 4 bases short, with 9 bases between. This CDR3 region has 12 residues. CDR1 is SGHRS, CDR2 YFSETQ, per germline.

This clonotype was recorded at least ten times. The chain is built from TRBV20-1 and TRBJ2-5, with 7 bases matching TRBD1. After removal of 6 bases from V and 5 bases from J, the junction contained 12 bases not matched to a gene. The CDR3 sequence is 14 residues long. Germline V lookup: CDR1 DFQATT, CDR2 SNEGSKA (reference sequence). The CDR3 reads CSAVQPQGWETQYF. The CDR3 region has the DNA TGCAGTGCAGTGCAACCACAGGGGTGGGAGACCCAGTACTTC.

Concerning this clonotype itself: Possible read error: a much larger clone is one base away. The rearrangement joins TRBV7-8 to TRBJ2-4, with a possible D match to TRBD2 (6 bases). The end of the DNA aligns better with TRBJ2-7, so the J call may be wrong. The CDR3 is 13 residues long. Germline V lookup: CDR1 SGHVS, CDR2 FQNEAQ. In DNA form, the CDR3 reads TGTACCAGCAGCGTAGGAGGGAGAGGCGAGCAGTACTTC. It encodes CTSSVGGRGEQYF.

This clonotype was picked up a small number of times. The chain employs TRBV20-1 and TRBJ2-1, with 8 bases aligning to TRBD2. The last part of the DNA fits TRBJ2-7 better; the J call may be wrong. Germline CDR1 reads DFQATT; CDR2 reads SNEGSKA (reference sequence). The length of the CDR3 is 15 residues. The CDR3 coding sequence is TGCAGTGCTAGAGTGGCGGGGGGCCCCTACAATGAGCAGTACTTC. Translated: CSARVAGGPYNEQYF.

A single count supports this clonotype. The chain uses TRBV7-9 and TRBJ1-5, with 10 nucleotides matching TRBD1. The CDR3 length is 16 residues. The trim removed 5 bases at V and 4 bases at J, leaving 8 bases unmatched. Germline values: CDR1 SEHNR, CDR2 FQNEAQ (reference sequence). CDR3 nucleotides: TGTGCCAGCAGCCTAGGGACAGGGGAGTTAAATCAGCCCCAGCATTTT. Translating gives CASSLGTGELNQPQHF.

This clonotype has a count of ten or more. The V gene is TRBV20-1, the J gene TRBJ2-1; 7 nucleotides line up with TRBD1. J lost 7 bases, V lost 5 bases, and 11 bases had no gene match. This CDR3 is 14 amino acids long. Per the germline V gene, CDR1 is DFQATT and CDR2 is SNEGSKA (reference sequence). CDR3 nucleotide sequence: TGCAGTGCTTTAACCGGGACAGCTGGGAATGAGCAGTTCTTC. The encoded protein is CSALTGTAGNEQFF.

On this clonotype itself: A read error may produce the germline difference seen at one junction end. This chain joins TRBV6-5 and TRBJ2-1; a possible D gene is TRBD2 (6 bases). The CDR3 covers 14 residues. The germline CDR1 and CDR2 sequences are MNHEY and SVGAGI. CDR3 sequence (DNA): TGTGCCAGCAGTACTAGCCCCGCGAACAATGAGCAGTTCTTT. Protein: CASSTSPANNEQFF.

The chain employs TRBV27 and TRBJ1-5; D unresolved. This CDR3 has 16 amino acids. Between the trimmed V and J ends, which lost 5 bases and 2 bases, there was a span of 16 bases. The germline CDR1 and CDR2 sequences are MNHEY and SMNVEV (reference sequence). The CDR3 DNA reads TGTGCCAGCAGTCCCGAGAGTGGGCAGGGCAATCAGCCCCAGCATTTT. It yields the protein CASSPESGQGNQPQHF.